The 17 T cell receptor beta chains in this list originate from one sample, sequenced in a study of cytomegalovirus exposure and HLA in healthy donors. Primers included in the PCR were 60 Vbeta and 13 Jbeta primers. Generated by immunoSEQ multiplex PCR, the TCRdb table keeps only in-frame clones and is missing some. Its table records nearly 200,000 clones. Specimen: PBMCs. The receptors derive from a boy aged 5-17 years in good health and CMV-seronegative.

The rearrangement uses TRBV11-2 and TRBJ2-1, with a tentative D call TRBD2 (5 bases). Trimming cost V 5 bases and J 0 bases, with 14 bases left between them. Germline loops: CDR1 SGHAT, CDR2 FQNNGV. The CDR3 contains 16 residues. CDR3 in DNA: TGTGCCAGCAGCACCCTCCTTGGGAGCTCCTACAATGAGCAGTTCTTC. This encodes CASSTLLGSSYNEQFF.

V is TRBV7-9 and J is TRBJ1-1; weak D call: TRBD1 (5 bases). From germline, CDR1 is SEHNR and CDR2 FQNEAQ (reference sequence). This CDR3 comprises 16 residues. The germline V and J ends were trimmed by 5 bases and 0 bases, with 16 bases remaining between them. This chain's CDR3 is CASSPVSGTMNTEAFF. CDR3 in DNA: TGTGCCAGCAGCCCCGTGAGCGGGACGATGAACACTGAAGCTTTCTTT. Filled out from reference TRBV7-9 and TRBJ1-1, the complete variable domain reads DTGVSQNPRHKITKRGQNVTFRCDPISEHNRLYWYRQTLGQGPEFLTYFQNEAQLEKSRLLSDRFSAERPKGSFSTLEIQRTEQGDSAMYLCASSPVSGTMNTEAFFGQGTRLTVV.

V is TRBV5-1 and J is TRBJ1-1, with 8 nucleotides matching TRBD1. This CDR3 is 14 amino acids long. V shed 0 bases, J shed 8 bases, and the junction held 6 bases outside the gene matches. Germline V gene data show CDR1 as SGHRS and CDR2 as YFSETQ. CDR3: CASSLAGGGLEAFF. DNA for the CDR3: TGCGCCAGCAGCTTGGCAGGGGGCGGCCTAGAAGCTTTCTTT.

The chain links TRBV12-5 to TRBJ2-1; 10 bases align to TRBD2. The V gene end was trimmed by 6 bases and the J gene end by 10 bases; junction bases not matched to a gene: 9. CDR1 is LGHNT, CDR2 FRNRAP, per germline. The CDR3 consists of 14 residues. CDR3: CASGPLAGGREQFF. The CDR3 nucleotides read TGTGCTAGTGGACCCTTAGCGGGGGGACGGGAGCAGTTCTTC.

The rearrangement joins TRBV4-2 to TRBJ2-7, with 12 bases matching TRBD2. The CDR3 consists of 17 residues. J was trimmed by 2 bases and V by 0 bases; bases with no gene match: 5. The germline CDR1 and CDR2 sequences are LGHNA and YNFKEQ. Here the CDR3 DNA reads TGTGCCAGCAGCCAAGACCAGGGACTAGCGGGTGCCTACGAGCAGTACTTC. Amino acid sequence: CASSQDQGLAGAYEQYF.

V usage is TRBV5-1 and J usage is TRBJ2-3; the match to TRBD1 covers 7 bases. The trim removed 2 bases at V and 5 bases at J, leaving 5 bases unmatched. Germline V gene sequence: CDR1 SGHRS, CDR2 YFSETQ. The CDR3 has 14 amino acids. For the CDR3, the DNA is TGCGCCAGCAGCTTCGAGACAGGGCTAGATACGCAGTATTTT. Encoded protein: CASSFETGLDTQYF.

The CDR3 loop reads CASSSSGGANEQFF. CDR3 bases: TGTGCCAGCAGTTCTAGCGGGGGGGCTAATGAGCAGTTCTTC. The chain links TRBV7-3 to TRBJ2-1, with 12 nucleotides matching TRBD2. Per germline, CDR1 SGHTA and CDR2 FQGTGA. The CDR3 is 14 residues long. The V gene end was trimmed by 6 bases and the J gene end by 7 bases; junction bases not matched to a gene: 4.

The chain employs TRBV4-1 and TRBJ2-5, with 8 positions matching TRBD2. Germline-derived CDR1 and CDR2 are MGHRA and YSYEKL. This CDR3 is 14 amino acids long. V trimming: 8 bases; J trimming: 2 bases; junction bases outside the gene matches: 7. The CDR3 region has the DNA TGCGCCAGCCGAGGCGGGGGGCCACAAGAGACCCAGTACTTC. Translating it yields CASRGGGPQETQYF.

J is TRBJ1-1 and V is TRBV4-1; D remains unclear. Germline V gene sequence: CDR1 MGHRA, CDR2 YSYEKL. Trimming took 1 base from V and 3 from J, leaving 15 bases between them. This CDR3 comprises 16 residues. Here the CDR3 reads CASSQVWQNKYTEAFF. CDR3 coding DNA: TGCGCCAGCAGCCAAGTTTGGCAGAATAAATACACTGAAGCTTTCTTT.

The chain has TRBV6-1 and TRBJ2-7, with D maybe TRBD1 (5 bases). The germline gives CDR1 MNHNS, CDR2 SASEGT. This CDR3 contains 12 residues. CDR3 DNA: TGTGCTTCGAATCCCACAGGCTACGAGCAGTACTTC. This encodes CASNPTGYEQYF.

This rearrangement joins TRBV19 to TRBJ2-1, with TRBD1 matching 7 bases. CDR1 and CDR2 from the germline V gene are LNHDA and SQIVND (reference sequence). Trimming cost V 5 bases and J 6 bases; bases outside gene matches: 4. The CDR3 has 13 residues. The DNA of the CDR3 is TGTGCCAGTAGTTCCGGGACAGTCAATGAGCAGTTCTTC. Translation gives CASSSGTVNEQFF.

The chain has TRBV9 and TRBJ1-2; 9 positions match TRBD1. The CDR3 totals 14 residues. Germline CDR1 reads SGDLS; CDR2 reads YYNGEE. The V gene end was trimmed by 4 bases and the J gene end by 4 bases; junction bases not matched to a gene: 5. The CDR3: CASSSTGGGYGYTF. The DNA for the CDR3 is TGTGCCAGCAGCTCTACAGGGGGCGGCTATGGCTACACCTTC.

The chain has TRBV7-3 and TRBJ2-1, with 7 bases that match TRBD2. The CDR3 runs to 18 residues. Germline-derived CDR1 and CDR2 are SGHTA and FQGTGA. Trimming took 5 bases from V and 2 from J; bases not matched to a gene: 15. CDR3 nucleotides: TGTGCCAGCAGCGGATCCCTCGGGGAGGGGACTACCTACAATGAGCAGTTCTTC. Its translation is CASSGSLGEGTTYNEQFF.

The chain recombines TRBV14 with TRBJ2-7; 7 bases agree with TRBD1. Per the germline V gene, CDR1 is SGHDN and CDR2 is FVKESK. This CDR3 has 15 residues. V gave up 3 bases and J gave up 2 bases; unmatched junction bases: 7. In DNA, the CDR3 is TGTGCCAGCAGCCACCGACAGGGCTACCCCTACGAGCAGTACTTC. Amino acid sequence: CASSHRQGYPYEQYF.

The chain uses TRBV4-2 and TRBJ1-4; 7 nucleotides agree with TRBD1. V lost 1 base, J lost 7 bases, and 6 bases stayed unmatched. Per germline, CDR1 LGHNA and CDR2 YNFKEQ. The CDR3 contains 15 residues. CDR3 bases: TGTGCCAGCAGCCAAGTTACAGGGGCGGGTGAAAAACTGTTTTTT. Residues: CASSQVTGAGEKLFF.

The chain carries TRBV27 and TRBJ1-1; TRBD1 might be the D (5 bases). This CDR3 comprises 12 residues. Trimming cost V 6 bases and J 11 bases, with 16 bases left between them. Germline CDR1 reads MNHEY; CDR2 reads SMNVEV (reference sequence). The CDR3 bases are TGTGCCAGCAGCCCCCACGGGGGGAATGCTTTCTTT. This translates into CASSPHGGNAFF.

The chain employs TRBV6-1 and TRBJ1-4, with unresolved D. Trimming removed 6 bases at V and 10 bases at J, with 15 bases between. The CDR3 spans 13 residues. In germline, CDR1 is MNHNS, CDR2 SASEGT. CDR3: CASRGPNEGKLFF. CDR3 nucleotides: TGTGCCAGCAGGGGCCCCAACGAAGGAAAACTGTTTTTT.